The rows below give T cell receptor beta chains drawn from one sample of a study of T cell changes during pregnancy in multiple sclerosis. Sequencing was performed with immunoSEQ multiplex PCR; in TCRdb, only in-frame clones are kept and a portion is missing. The repertoire has roughly 93,000 clones, 91% of them found once; the top ten carry around 0.93%. Sequencing used peripheral blood, obtained before pregnancy. Receptors originate from a female donor with multiple sclerosis, enrolled in a pregnancy study. Each CDR3 is given with its conserved first and last residue. A D gene is named only where the DNA matches it firmly. Clone size appears in some rows only: once, few, many, or a class for an expanded clone.

J: TRBJ2-3; V: TRBV4-2; size: -; D: -; CDR3: CASSPTVWTASTDTQYF; DNA: TGTGCCAGCAGCCCTACGGTATGGACAGCCAGCACAGATACGCAGTATTTT
J: TRBJ1-2; V: TRBV29-1; size: -; D: TRBD1; CDR3: CSVRTGGASYGYTF; DNA: TGCAGCGTTAGAACAGGGGGCGCATCCTATGGCTACACCTTC
J: TRBJ1-1; V: TRBV9; size: -; D: TRBD1; CDR3: CASSSWTGETEAFF; DNA: TGTGCCAGCAGCTCCTGGACAGGAGAAACTGAAGCTTTCTTT
J: TRBJ1-2; V: TRBV6-5; size: -; D: TRBD1; CDR3: CASSPDRARGYTF; DNA: TGTGCCAGCAGTCCCGACAGGGCCCGCGGCTACACCTTC
J: TRBJ1-3; V: TRBV18; size: -; D: -; CDR3: CASSLNRENTIYF; DNA: TGTGCCAGCTCACTCAACAGGGAAAACACCATATATTTT
J: TRBJ1-2; V: TRBV6-1; size: -; D: -; CDR3: CASSEFGRDIHYGYTF; DNA: TGTGCCAGCAGTGAATTTGGCCGGGACATCCACTATGGCTACACCTTC
J: TRBJ2-3; V: TRBV6-5; size: -; D: TRBD2; CDR3: CASSGLAERGDTQYF; DNA: TGTGCCAGCAGTGGCCTAGCGGAGAGGGGAGATACGCAGTATTTT
J: TRBJ2-1; V: TRBV27; size: -; D: TRBD2; CDR3: CASSFLPLAGVSYNEQFF; DNA: TGTGCCAGCAGTTTCCTCCCCCTAGCGGGAGTCTCCTACAATGAGCAGTTCTTC
J: TRBJ2-7; V: TRBV7-9; size: -; D: -; CDR3: CASSYGGGTQYF; DNA: TGTGCCAGCAGCTACGGCGGGGGCACGCAGTACTTC
J: TRBJ2-7; V: TRBV18; size: -; D: -; CDR3: CASSPFPYEQYF; DNA: TGTGCCAGCTCACCCTTTCCCTACGAGCAGTACTTC
J: TRBJ2-5; V: TRBV28; size: -; D: TRBD1; CDR3: CASRDRAWETQYF; DNA: TGTGCCAGCAGGGACAGGGCGTGGGAGACCCAGTACTTC
J: TRBJ2-7; V: TRBV7-6; size: -; D: -; CDR3: CASSPFQGTRSYEQYF; DNA: TGTGCCAGCAGCCCGTTTCAGGGGACCCGCTCCTACGAGCAGTACTTC
J: TRBJ2-5; V: TRBV5-1; size: -; D: TRBD2; CDR3: CASSSGLAGRETQYF; DNA: TGCGCCAGCAGCTCGGGACTAGCGGGCCGAGAGACCCAGTACTTC
J: TRBJ1-4; V: TRBV5-1; size: -; D: TRBD1; CDR3: CASSLEGGPNEKLFF; DNA: TGCGCCAGCAGCTTGGAAGGGGGCCCTAATGAAAAACTGTTTTTT
J: TRBJ2-2; V: TRBV7-2; size: few; D: -; CDR3: CASSLNSLINTGELFF; DNA: TGTGCCAGCAGCTTAAACAGTTTAATCAACACCGGGGAGCTGTTTTTT
J: TRBJ2-7; V: TRBV28; size: -; D: -; CDR3: CASSLPLAREQYF; DNA: TGTGCCAGCAGTCTTCCGCTAGCGCGGGAGCAGTACTTC
J: TRBJ2-7; V: TRBV19; size: -; D: -; CDR3: CASSPEDTNHYEQYF; DNA: TGTGCCAGTAGCCCCGAGGATACCAATCACTACGAGCAGTACTTC
J: TRBJ2-7; V: TRBV5-1; size: once; D: TRBD1; CDR3: CASSFWGLDRGDDEQYF; DNA: TGCGCCAGCAGCTTTTGGGGCCTGGACAGGGGGGATGACGAGCAGTACTTC